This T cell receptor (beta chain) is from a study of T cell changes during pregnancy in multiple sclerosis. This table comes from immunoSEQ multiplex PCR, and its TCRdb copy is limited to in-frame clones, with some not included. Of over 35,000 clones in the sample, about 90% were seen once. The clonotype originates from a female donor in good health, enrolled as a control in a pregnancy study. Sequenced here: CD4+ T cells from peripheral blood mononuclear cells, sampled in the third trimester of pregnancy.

CDR3 bases: TGTGCCACCAGCCGTTCGACAGCCGAGCAGTACTTC. This codes for CATSRSTAEQYF. V usage is TRBV15 and J usage is TRBJ2-7; weak D call: TRBD1 (5 bases). V shed 5 bases and J shed 6 bases, with 11 bases lying between them. Germline V gene sequence: CDR1 LNHNV, CDR2 YYDKDF (reference sequence). This CDR3 spans 12 amino acids.